The clone carrying this T cell receptor (beta chain) was detected a few times. The antigen is not known. The record originates from a study of identical twins. Study results and caveats: Possibly, invariant MAIT and iNKT cells partly confounded zero-insertion analyses. Abundant beta clonotypes from cord blood had fewer insertions, unlike memory repertoires, which showed none. Conclusions rested on cross-sectional statistics rather than following the same donors.

A universal primer site came from template switching; cDNA carried unique molecular identifiers. One entry per CDR3 protein, called by TCRdb with MiXCR from the 5' RACE reads. The sample includes about 690,000 distinct CDR3 sequences, around 6% of them seen just once. The material sequenced was naive T cells sorted from blood. This TCR was sampled from a man aged 18-30 years in good health.

The CDR3 DNA reads TGTGCCAACGCGAAGGGGTACAATCAGCCCCAGCATTTT. Its translation is CANAKGYNQPQHF. V gene TRBV6-1 combines with J gene TRBJ1-5; possible D gene TRBD1, 5 bases. Deletions cut 10 bases from V and 3 bases from J, with 13 bases between. This CDR3 has 13 amino acids. CDR1 is MNHNS and CDR2 is SASEGT in the germline V gene.